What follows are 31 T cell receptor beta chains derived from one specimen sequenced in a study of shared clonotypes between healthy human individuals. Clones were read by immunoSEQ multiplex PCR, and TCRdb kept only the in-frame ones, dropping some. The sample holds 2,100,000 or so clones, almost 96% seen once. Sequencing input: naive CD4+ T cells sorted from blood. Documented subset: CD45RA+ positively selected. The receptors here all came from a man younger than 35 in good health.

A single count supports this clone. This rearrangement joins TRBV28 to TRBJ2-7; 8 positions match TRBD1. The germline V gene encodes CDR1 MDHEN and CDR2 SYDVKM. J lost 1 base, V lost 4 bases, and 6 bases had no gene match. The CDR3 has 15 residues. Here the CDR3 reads CASSSTGAGSYEQYF. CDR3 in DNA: TGTGCCAGCAGTTCGACAGGGGCGGGATCCTACGAGCAGTACTTC. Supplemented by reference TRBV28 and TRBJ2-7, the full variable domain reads DVKVTQSSRYLVKRTGEKVFLECVQDMDHENMFWYRQDPGLGLRLIYFSYDVKMKEKGDIPEGYSVSREKKERFSLILESASTNQTSMYLCASSSTGAGSYEQYFGPGTRLTVT.

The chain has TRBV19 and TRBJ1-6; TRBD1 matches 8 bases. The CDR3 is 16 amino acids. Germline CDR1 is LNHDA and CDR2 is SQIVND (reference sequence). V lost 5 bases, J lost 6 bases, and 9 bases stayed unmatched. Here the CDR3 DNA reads TGTGCCAGTAGTGCGGCCGGGACAGGAGTTAATTCACCCCTCCACTTT. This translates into CASSAAGTGVNSPLHF.

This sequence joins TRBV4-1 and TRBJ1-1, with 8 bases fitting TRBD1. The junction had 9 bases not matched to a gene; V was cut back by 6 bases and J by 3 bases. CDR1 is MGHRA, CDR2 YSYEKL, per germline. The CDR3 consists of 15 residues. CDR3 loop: CASRPKQGGYTEAFF. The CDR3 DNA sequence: TGCGCCAGCAGGCCGAAACAGGGGGGGTACACTGAAGCTTTCTTT.

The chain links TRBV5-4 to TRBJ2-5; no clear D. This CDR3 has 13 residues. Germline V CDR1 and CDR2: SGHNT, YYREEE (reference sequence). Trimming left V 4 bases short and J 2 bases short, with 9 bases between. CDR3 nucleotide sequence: TGTGCCAGCAGCCTCCGCGCACAAGAGACCCAGTACTTC. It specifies CASSLRAQETQYF.

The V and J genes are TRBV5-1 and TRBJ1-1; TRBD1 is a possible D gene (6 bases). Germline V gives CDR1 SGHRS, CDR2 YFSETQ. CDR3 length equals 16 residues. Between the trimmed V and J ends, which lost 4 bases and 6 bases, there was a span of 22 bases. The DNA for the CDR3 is TGCGCCAGCAGCGCTGTGAAAGAGGGGACAAGACCTGAAGCTTTCTTT. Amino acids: CASSAVKEGTRPEAFF.

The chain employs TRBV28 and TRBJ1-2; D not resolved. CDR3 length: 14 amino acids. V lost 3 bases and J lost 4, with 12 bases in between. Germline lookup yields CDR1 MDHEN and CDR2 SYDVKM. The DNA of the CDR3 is TGTGCCAGCAGTTTCCAGAATCGGGGCTATGGCTACACCTTC. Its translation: CASSFQNRGYGYTF.

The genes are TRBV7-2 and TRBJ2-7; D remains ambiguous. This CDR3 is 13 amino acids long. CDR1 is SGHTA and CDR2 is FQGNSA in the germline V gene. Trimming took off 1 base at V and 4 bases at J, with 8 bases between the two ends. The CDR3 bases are TGTGCCAGCAGCTTAGGACTGATATACGAGCAGTACTTC. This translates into CASSLGLIYEQYF. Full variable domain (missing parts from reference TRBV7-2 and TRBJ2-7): GAGVSQSPSNKVTEKGKDVELRCDPISGHTALYWYRQSLGQGLEFLIYFQGNSAPDKSGLPSDRFSAERTGGSVSTLTIQRTQQEDSAVYLCASSLGLIYEQYFGPGTRLTVT.

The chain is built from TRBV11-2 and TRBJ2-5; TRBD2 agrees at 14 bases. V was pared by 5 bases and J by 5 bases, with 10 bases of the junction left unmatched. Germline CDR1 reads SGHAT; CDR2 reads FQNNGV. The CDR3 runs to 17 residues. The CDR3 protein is CASSRTSGRLIGETQYF. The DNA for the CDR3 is TGTGCCAGCAGCCGGACTAGCGGGAGGTTGATTGGGGAGACCCAGTACTTC.

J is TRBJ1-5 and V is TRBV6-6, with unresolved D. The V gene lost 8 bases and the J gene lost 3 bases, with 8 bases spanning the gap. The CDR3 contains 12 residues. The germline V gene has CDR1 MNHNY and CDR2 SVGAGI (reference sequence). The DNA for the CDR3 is TGTGCCAGCGCAGGCCCCAATCAGCCCCAGCATTTT. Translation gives CASAGPNQPQHF.

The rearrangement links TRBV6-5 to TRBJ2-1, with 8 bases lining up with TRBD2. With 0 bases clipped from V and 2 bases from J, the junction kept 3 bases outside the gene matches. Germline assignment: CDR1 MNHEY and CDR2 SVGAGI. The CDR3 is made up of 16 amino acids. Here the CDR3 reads CASSYSLAGTYNEQFF. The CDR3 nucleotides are TGTGCCAGCAGTTACTCGCTAGCGGGTACCTACAATGAGCAGTTCTTC.

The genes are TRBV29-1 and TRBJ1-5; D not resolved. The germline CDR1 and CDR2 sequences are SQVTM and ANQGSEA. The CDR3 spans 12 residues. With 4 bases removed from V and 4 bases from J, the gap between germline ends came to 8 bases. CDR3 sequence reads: CSVGADNQPQHF. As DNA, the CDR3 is TGCAGCGTTGGGGCAGATAATCAGCCCCAGCATTTT. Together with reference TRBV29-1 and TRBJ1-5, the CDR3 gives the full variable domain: SAVISQKPSRDICQRGTSLTIQCQVDSQVTMMFWYRQQPGQSLTLIATANQGSEATYESGFVIDKFPISRPNLTFSTLTVSNMSPEDSSIYLCSVGADNQPQHFGDGTRLSIL.

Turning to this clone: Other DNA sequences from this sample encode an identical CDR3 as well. The CDR3 loop reads CASSIRTGELFF. The DNA of the CDR3 is TGTGCCAGTAGTATAAGGACCGGGGAGCTGTTTTTT. J is TRBJ2-2 and V is TRBV19; D remains ambiguous. The CDR3 sequence is 12 residues long. Trimming shortened V by 2 bases and J by 5 bases, and 3 bases separated the two germline ends. Germline CDR1 and CDR2: LNHDA and SQIVND (reference sequence).

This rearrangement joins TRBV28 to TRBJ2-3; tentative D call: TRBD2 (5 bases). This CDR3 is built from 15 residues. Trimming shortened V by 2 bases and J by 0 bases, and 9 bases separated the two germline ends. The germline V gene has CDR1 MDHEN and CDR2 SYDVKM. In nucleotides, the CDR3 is TGTGCCAGCAGTTTACAAGGACTCAGCACAGATACGCAGTATTTT. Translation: CASSLQGLSTDTQYF.

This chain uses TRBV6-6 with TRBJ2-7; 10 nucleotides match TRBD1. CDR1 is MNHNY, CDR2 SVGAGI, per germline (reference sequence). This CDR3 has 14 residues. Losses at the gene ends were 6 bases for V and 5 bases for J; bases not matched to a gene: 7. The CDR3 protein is CASRDRDRGDEQYF. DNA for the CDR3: TGTGCCAGCAGAGACCGGGACAGGGGCGACGAGCAGTACTTC.

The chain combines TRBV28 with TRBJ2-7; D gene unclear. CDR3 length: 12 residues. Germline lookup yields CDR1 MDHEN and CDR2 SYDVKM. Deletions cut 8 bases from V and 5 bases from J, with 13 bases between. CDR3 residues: CASSDRVDEQYF. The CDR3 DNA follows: TGTGCCAGCTCAGACCGGGTTGACGAGCAGTACTTC.

The CDR3 spells CAVGVAGGNEQFF. CDR3 DNA: TGTGCCGTTGGGGTAGCGGGGGGCAATGAGCAGTTCTTC. The V call is TRBV7-9, the J call TRBJ2-1; 10 bases map to TRBD2. The V and J ends lost 11 bases and 6 bases, in that order; junction bases with no gene match: 7. Per germline, CDR1 SEHNR and CDR2 FQNEAQ (reference sequence). The CDR3 consists of 13 residues.

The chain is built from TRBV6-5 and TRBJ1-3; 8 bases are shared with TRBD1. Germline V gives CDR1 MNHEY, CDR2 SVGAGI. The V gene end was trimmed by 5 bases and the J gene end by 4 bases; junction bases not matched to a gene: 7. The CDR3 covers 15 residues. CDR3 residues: CASSRSDRDGNTIYF. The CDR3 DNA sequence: TGTGCCAGCAGTCGATCGGACAGGGACGGAAACACCATATATTTT.

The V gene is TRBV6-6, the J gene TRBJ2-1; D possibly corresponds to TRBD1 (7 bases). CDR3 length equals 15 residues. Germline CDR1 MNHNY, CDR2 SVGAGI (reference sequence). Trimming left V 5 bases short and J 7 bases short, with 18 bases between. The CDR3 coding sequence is TGTGCCAGCAGTGCCGGGCCAGGGGGGCGGAATGAGCAGTTCTTC. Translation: CASSAGPGGRNEQFF.

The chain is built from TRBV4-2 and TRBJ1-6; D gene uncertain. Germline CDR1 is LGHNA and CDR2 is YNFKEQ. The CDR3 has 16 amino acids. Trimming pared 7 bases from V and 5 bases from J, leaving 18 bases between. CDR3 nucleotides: TGTGCCAGCACCCTACAAGGGTCGGAGGATAATTCACCCCTCCACTTT. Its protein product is CASTLQGSEDNSPLHF.

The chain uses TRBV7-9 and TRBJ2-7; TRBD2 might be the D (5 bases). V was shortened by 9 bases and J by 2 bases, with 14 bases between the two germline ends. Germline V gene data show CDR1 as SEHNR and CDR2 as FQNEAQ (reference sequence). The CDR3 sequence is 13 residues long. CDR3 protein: CASQRAGPYEQYF. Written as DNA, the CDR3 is TGTGCCAGTCAGAGGGCCGGTCCCTACGAGCAGTACTTC. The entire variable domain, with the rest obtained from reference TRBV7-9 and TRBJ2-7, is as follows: DTGVSQNPRHKITKRGQNVTFRCDPISEHNRLYWYRQTLGQGPEFLTYFQNEAQLEKSRLLSDRFSAERPKGSFSTLEIQRTEQGDSAMYLCASQRAGPYEQYFGPGTRLTVT.

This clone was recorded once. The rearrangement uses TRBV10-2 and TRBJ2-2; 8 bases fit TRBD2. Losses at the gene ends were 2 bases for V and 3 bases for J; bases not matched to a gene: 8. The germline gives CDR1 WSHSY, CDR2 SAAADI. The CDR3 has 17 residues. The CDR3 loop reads CASSEGLATPHTGELFF. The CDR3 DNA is TGCGCCAGCAGTGAGGGACTAGCCACCCCTCACACCGGGGAGCTGTTTTTT.

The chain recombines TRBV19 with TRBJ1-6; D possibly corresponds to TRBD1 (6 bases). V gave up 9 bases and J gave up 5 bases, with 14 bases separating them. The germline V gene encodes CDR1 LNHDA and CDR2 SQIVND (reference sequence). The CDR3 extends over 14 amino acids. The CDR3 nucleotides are TGTGCCAGCGAGAGGGGGTTCCATAATTCACCCCTCCACTTT. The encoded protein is CASERGFHNSPLHF.

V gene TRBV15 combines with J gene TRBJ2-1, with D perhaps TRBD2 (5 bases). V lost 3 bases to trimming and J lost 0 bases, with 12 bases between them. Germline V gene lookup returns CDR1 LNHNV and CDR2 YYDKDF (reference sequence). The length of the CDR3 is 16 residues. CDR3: CATSSQEASSYNEQFF. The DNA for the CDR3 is TGTGCCACCAGCAGTCAGGAGGCGAGCTCCTACAATGAGCAGTTCTTC.

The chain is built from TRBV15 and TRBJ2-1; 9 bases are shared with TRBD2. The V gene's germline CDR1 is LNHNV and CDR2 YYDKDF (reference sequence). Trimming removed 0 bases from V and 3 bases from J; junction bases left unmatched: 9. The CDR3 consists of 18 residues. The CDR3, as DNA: TGTGCCACCAGCAGAGATCAGAGCGGGGGGACCTTCTACAATGAGCAGTTCTTC. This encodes CATSRDQSGGTFYNEQFF.

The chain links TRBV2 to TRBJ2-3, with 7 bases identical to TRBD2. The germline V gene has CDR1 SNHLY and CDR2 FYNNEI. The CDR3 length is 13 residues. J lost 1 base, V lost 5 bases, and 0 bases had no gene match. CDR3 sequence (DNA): TGTGCCAGCAGTACTAGCGGCACAGATACGCAGTATTTT. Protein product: CASSTSGTDTQYF.

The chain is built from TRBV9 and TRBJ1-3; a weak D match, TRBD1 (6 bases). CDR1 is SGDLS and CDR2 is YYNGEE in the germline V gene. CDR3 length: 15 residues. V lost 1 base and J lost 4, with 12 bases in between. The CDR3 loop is CASSVTQGPGNTIYF. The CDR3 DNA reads TGTGCCAGCAGCGTAACACAGGGTCCGGGAAACACCATATATTTT. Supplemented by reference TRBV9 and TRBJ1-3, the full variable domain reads DSGVTQTPKHLITATGQRVTLRCSPRSGDLSVYWYQQSLDQGLQFLIQYYNGEERAKGNILERFSAQQFPDLHSELNLSSLELGDSALYFCASSVTQGPGNTIYFGEGSWLTVV.

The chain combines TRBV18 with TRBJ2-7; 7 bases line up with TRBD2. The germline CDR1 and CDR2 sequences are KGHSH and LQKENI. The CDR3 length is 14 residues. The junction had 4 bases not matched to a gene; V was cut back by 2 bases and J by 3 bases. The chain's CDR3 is CASSPEAGNYEQYF. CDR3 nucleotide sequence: TGTGCCAGCTCACCAGAAGCGGGAAACTACGAGCAGTACTTC. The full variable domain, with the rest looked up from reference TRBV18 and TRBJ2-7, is NAGVMQNPRHLVRRRGQEARLRCSPMKGHSHVYWYRQLPEEGLKFMVYLQKENIIDESGMPKERFSAEFPKEGPSILRIQQVVRGDSAAYFCASSPEAGNYEQYFGPGTRLTVT.

The CDR3 DNA reads TGTGCCAGCAGCTCTGACCCTAGCAATCAGCCCCAGCATTTT. As protein: CASSSDPSNQPQHF. This chain links TRBV7-6 with TRBJ1-5; D remains unclear. This CDR3 has 14 residues. The germline CDR1 and CDR2 sequences are SGHVS and FNYEAQ. V was clipped by 4 bases and J by 0 bases, with 7 bases between them.

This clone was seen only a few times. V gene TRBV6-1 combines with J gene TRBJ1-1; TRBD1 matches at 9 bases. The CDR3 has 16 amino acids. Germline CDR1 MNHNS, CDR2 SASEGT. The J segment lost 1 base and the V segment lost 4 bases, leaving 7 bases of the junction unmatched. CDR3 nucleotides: TGTGCCAGCAGTGCCTACTCGGGACAGGGGAACACTGAAGCTTTCTTT. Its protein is CASSAYSGQGNTEAFF.

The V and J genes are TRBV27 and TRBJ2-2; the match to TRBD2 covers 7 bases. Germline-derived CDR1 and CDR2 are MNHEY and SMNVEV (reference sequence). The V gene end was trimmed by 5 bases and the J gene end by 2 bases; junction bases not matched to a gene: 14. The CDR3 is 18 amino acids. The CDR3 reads CASSPHQGGFGNTGELFF. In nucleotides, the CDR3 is TGTGCCAGCAGTCCACACCAGGGAGGGTTCGGAAACACCGGGGAGCTGTTTTTT.

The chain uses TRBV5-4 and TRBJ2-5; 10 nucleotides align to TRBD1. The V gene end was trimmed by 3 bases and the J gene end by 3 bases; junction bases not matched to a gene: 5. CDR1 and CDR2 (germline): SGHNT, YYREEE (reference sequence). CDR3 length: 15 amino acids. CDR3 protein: CASSSRQGAEETQYF. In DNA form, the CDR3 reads TGTGCCAGCAGCTCAAGACAGGGGGCGGAAGAGACCCAGTACTTC.